A single sample is the source of the 32 T cell receptor beta chains below, sequenced in a study of blood T cell repertoires in COVID-19. Assay used: immunoSEQ multiplex PCR; TCRdb lists only in-frame clones, some missing. The sample lists tens of thousands of clones, approximately 90% occurring once. Sequenced sample: peripheral blood. The origin of the receptors is a human donor in a cohort sampled during active COVID-19.

The genes are TRBV7-9 and TRBJ2-1; D is ambiguous. V gave up 3 bases and J gave up 9 bases, with 12 bases separating them. Germline-derived CDR1 and CDR2 are SEHNR and FQNEAQ (reference sequence). The CDR3 consists of 13 residues. CDR3 bases: TGTGCCAGCAGCTTTCCCCCGTTTGTTGAGCAGTTCTTC. This codes for CASSFPPFVEQFF. The full variable domain, with the rest looked up from reference TRBV7-9 and TRBJ2-1, is DTGVSQNPRHKITKRGQNVTFRCDPISEHNRLYWYRQTLGQGPEFLTYFQNEAQLEKSRLLSDRFSAERPKGSFSTLEIQRTEQGDSAMYLCASSFPPFVEQFFGPGTRLTVL.

J is TRBJ1-3 and V is TRBV9; the D is unclear. CDR3 length: 14 amino acids. Trimming cost V 6 bases and J 0 bases, with 10 bases left between them. CDR1 SGDLS and CDR2 YYNGEE come from the germline V gene. CDR3 nucleotides: TGTGCCAGCACCCCCGACTCCTCTGGAAACACCATATATTTT. It yields the protein CASTPDSSGNTIYF.

The J gene is TRBJ2-5, the V gene TRBV24-1, with 12 nucleotides matching TRBD2. V dropped 12 bases and J dropped 5; count of bases not matched to a gene: 12. CDR3 length: 15 residues. From germline, CDR1 is KGHDR and CDR2 SFDVKD. The CDR3 DNA reads as TGTGCCGCAAGTAAACTAGCGGGAGGTCGGGAGACCCAGTACTTC. Translation: CAASKLAGGRETQYF.

The chain has TRBV30 and TRBJ1-2, with D perhaps TRBD1 (6 bases). CDR3 length: 14 amino acids. Germline assignment: CDR1 GTSNPN and CDR2 SVGIG (reference sequence). Trimming took off 1 base at V and 5 bases at J, with 14 bases between the two ends. The CDR3 nucleotides read TGTGCCTGGAGTGACCAGGACAGAAGATATGGCTACACCTTC. The encoded protein is CAWSDQDRRYGYTF.

The chain combines TRBV5-1 with TRBJ1-6, with D maybe TRBD1 (5 bases). The CDR3 consists of 15 residues. Per germline, CDR1 SGHRS and CDR2 YFSETQ. V gave up 4 bases and J gave up 9 bases, with 17 bases separating them. Here the CDR3 reads CASSMAWGKGSPLHF. The CDR3 DNA reads TGCGCCAGCAGCATGGCTTGGGGCAAGGGTTCACCCCTCCACTTT.

This clone was picked up one time. V is TRBV6-1 and J is TRBJ1-2; D unresolved. Trimming removed 2 bases at V and 5 bases at J, with 12 bases between. The V gene's germline CDR1 is MNHNS and CDR2 SASEGT. The length of the CDR3 is 14 residues. The CDR3: CASSESLGLYGYTF. DNA of the CDR3: TGTGCCAGCAGTGAATCGTTGGGCCTATATGGCTACACCTTC.

V and J are TRBV27 and TRBJ2-1; D unresolved. Germline CDR1 is MNHEY and CDR2 is SMNVEV (reference sequence). This CDR3 is built from 13 residues. V was trimmed by 5 bases and J by 3 bases, leaving 8 bases between them. CDR3 sequence (DNA): TGTGCCAGCAGTCCCGGTTTCTACAATGAGCAGTTCTTC. Encoded protein: CASSPGFYNEQFF.

The V gene is TRBV4-1, the J gene TRBJ2-2; the D gene is possibly TRBD2 (5 bases). The V gene lost 6 bases and the J gene lost 1 base, with 18 bases spanning the gap. The V gene's germline CDR1 is MGHRA and CDR2 YSYEKL. This CDR3 is 17 amino acids long. The CDR3 loop reads CASSSRGREVNTGELFF. CDR3 nucleotide sequence: TGCGCCAGCAGTTCTAGAGGGCGAGAAGTGAACACCGGGGAGCTGTTTTTT.

The chain is built from TRBV11-2 and TRBJ2-3; 9 bases match TRBD1. Germline CDR1 is SGHAT and CDR2 is FQNNGV. J was trimmed by 5 bases and V by 0 bases; bases with no gene match: 6. CDR3 length: 16 amino acids. The CDR3 DNA reads as TGTGCCAGCAGCTTAGATCGGGGACAGGGAGGAGATACGCAGTATTTT. Its protein product is CASSLDRGQGGDTQYF.

The chain joins TRBV24-1 to TRBJ1-4, with 8 bases fitting TRBD1. CDR1 KGHDR and CDR2 SFDVKD come from the germline V gene. J lost 2 bases, V lost 7 bases, and 5 bases had no gene match. CDR3 length: 15 residues. The CDR3 nucleotides read TGTGCCACCAGCAGTACAGGGGGGACTAATGAAAAACTGTTTTTT. The encoded protein is CATSSTGGTNEKLFF.

The chain recombines TRBV5-1 with TRBJ1-4; D unclear. Germline CDR1 and CDR2: SGHRS and YFSETQ. The CDR3 runs 16 residues. V was clipped by 4 bases and J by 4 bases, with 17 bases between them. The CDR3, as DNA: TGCGCCAGCAGCCCAGATCCCCACAGCCGTAATGAAAAACTGTTTTTT. Its protein product is CASSPDPHSRNEKLFF.

This chain links TRBV6-5 with TRBJ2-7, with D tentatively TRBD2 (6 bases). Germline lookup yields CDR1 MNHEY and CDR2 SVGAGI. V shed 5 bases and J shed 2 bases, with 16 bases lying between them. The CDR3 covers 15 residues. The DNA for the CDR3 is TGTGCCAGCAGTCAATCGGGGGACCCCACCTACGAGCAGTACTTC. It encodes CASSQSGDPTYEQYF.

The gene calls are TRBV5-6 and TRBJ2-7; weak D call: TRBD2 (5 bases). CDR1 is SGHDT, CDR2 YYEEEE, per germline. This CDR3 has 13 residues. Between the trimmed V and J ends, which lost 6 bases and 2 bases, there was a span of 12 bases. CDR3: CASTGVGTYEQYF. The CDR3 DNA reads as TGTGCCAGCACCGGGGTGGGTACCTACGAGCAGTACTTC.

The chain combines TRBV15 with TRBJ1-5, with a possible D match to TRBD1 (5 bases). V was clipped by 5 bases and J by 3 bases, with 20 bases between them. Germline values: CDR1 LNHNV, CDR2 YYDKDF (reference sequence). The CDR3 contains 17 residues. CDR3 sequence reads: CATSPQRDYLVNQPQHF. In DNA, the CDR3 is TGTGCCACCAGCCCCCAGAGGGACTACCTAGTCAATCAGCCCCAGCATTTT.

The rearrangement uses TRBV6-5 and TRBJ1-3, with no clear D. The germline V and J ends were trimmed by 0 bases and 2 bases, with 11 bases remaining between them. Germline V gene data show CDR1 as MNHEY and CDR2 as SVGAGI. This CDR3 is built from 16 residues. CDR3 in amino acids: CASSYSMVGAGNTIYF. Written as DNA, the CDR3 is TGTGCCAGCAGTTACTCGATGGTGGGAGCTGGAAACACCATATATTTT.

This clone was seen more than once but under ten times. The chain carries TRBV28 and TRBJ2-7; TRBD2 matches at 13 bases. The junction had 1 base not matched to a gene; V was cut back by 6 bases and J by 2 bases. The CDR3 has 14 residues. The germline V gene encodes CDR1 MDHEN and CDR2 SYDVKM. The DNA for the CDR3 is TGTGCCAGCAGGACTAGCGGGAGGCCCTACGAGCAGTACTTC. It is translated as CASRTSGRPYEQYF.

J is TRBJ1-1 and V is TRBV2, with TRBD1 matching 11 bases. J was trimmed by 4 bases and V by 6 bases; bases with no gene match: 4. The CDR3 totals 14 residues. Per germline, CDR1 SNHLY and CDR2 FYNNEI. In nucleotides, the CDR3 is TGTGCCAGCAGCGCCGGGACAGGGGGCACTGAAGCTTTCTTT. Its translation: CASSAGTGGTEAFF.

The rearrangement links TRBV7-9 to TRBJ1-4, with TRBD1 matching over 10 bases. The CDR3 totals 15 residues. V gave up 5 bases and J gave up 4 bases; unmatched junction bases: 4. Germline CDR1 is SEHNR and CDR2 is FQNEAQ (reference sequence). The CDR3 here is CASSPGQGLNEKLFF. The CDR3 nucleotides are TGTGCCAGCAGCCCGGGACAGGGGCTTAATGAAAAACTGTTTTTT.

The chain carries TRBV6-2 or TRBV6-3 and TRBJ2-3; 7 nucleotides line up with TRBD2. The CDR3 has 15 amino acids. The junction had 2 bases not matched to a gene; V was cut back by 2 bases and J by 0 bases. Germline V lookup: CDR1 MNHEY, CDR2 SVGEGT. The chain's CDR3 is CASSYRRGSTDTQYF. DNA for the CDR3: TGTGCCAGCAGTTACCGGCGGGGGAGCACAGATACGCAGTATTTT.

This chain links TRBV5-1 with TRBJ2-5, with 11 bases lining up with TRBD2. The CDR3 runs 16 residues. With 0 bases clipped from V and 7 bases from J, the junction kept 8 bases outside the gene matches. Germline V lookup: CDR1 SGHRS, CDR2 YFSETQ. The CDR3 DNA is TGCGCCAGCAGCTTGGGACTAGCGGGATATTCCGGGACCCAGTACTTC. Translating gives CASSLGLAGYSGTQYF.

The genes are TRBV6-1 and TRBJ1-1; maybe TRBD1 (5 bases). The CDR3 loop spans 14 amino acids. V lost 3 bases, J lost 5 bases, and 13 bases lay in between. Germline V CDR1 and CDR2: MNHNS, SASEGT. As DNA, the CDR3 is TGTGCCAGCAGTGAGGTAGGGAAGGGGACTGAAGCTTTCTTT. This codes for CASSEVGKGTEAFF.

The V call is TRBV12-3 or TRBV12-4, the J call TRBJ1-1, with D hard to call. V was clipped by 3 bases and J by 5 bases, with 7 bases between them. This CDR3 region has 12 residues. In nucleotides, the CDR3 is TGTGCCAGCAGTTTTGCTAGAACTGAAGCTTTCTTT. Protein product: CASSFARTEAFF.

The chain carries TRBV19 and TRBJ2-1, with D perhaps TRBD2 (7 bases). V was clipped by 5 bases and J by 4 bases, with 12 bases between them. CDR3 length: 14 residues. CDR1 LNHDA and CDR2 SQIVND come from the germline V gene (reference sequence). The CDR3 here is CASSLGGPYNEQFF. Here the CDR3 DNA reads TGTGCCAGTAGTCTGGGGGGGCCGTACAATGAGCAGTTCTTC.

The chain employs TRBV19 and TRBJ1-2, with D tentatively TRBD1 (6 bases). Germline V gene data show CDR1 as LNHDA and CDR2 as SQIVND (reference sequence). Trimming stripped 3 bases from V and 7 bases from J, with 15 bases between. CDR3 length: 14 residues. This CDR3 reads CASSISGAIPGYTF. The CDR3 DNA reads TGTGCCAGTAGTATCTCAGGGGCGATACCTGGCTACACCTTC. Based on the CDR3 plus reference TRBV19 and TRBJ1-2, the full variable domain is DGGITQSPKYLFRKEGQNVTLSCEQNLNHDAMYWYRQDPGQGLRLIYYSQIVNDFQKGDIAEGYSVSREKKESFPLTVTSAQKNPTAFYLCASSISGAIPGYTFGSGTRLTVV.

The chain uses TRBV9 and TRBJ2-7; 10 bases are shared with TRBD1. The CDR3 sequence is 15 residues long. J gave up 3 bases and V 0 bases, and 3 bases lay outside the gene matches. Germline values: CDR1 SGDLS, CDR2 YYNGEE. DNA for the CDR3: TGTGCCAGCAGCGTAGGGGGACAGGGGAGCTACGAGCAGTACTTC. It codes for CASSVGGQGSYEQYF. Full variable domain (outside the CDR3, taken from reference TRBV9 and TRBJ2-7): DSGVTQTPKHLITATGQRVTLRCSPRSGDLSVYWYQQSLDQGLQFLIQYYNGEERAKGNILERFSAQQFPDLHSELNLSSLELGDSALYFCASSVGGQGSYEQYFGPGTRLTVT.

The chain combines TRBV19 with TRBJ2-5, with TRBD2 identical over 7 bases. With V trimmed by 4 bases and J by 1 base, 12 bases remained unmatched. Germline V lookup: CDR1 LNHDA, CDR2 SQIVND (reference sequence). CDR3 length equals 17 residues. This CDR3 is CASSREGLAPIQETQYF. The CDR3 DNA reads as TGTGCCAGTAGTAGGGAGGGGCTGGCGCCTATCCAAGAGACCCAGTACTTC.

This chain connects TRBV28 to TRBJ1-5, with 9 bases lining up with TRBD1. The CDR3 covers 15 residues. The germline gives CDR1 MDHEN, CDR2 SYDVKM. V dropped 5 bases and J dropped 11; count of bases not matched to a gene: 13. The CDR3 region has the DNA TGTGCCAGCAGTGGGGACAGGGAGGGGGGTAGGGCCCAGCATTTT. Its translation is CASSGDREGGRAQHF.

This sequence joins TRBV2 and TRBJ2-7; D is perhaps TRBD1 (5 bases). The CDR3 runs 12 residues. Between the trimmed V and J ends, which lost 6 bases and 3 bases, there was a span of 9 bases. CDR1 and CDR2 from the germline V gene are SNHLY and FYNNEI. The CDR3 DNA reads TGTGCCAGCAGAGCAGACAGCTACGAGCAGTACTTC. As protein: CASRADSYEQYF.

The chain joins TRBV29-1 to TRBJ1-3; D unresolved. V dropped 3 bases and J dropped 4 bases, with 13 bases sitting between them. Germline CDR1 is SQVTM and CDR2 is ANQGSEA. The length of the CDR3 is 14 residues. CDR3 in amino acids: CSVEEHPGGNTIYF. The CDR3 DNA reads as TGCAGCGTTGAGGAGCACCCGGGGGGAAACACCATATATTTT.

This chain uses TRBV7-9 with TRBJ2-3; D not certain. The V gene lost 1 base and the J gene lost 4 bases, with 9 bases spanning the gap. The CDR3 totals 14 residues. From germline, CDR1 is SEHNR and CDR2 FQNEAQ (reference sequence). The CDR3 loop reads CASSLGVTPDTQYF. Here the CDR3 DNA reads TGTGCCAGCAGCTTAGGAGTTACCCCAGATACGCAGTATTTT.

The sample holds a few counts of this clone. The V gene is TRBV5-6, the J gene TRBJ2-7, with D possibly being TRBD1 (5 bases). Trimming took off 3 bases at V and 7 bases at J, with 14 bases between the two ends. The CDR3 contains 13 residues. Germline V gene sequence: CDR1 SGHDT, CDR2 YYEEEE. CDR3 sequence (DNA): TGTGCCAGCAGCTCTGGGGCCGCGAGAGAGCAGTACTTC. Amino acids: CASSSGAAREQYF.

In the case of this clone: The junction does not match germline at one end; this may be a read error. CDR3 sequence reads: CASSPQNLRGLRVATNEKLFF. CDR3 DNA sequence: TGTGCCAGCTCGCCACAAAACCTCAGGGGCCTTAGGGTTGCAACTAATGAAAAACTGTTTTTT. V and J are TRBV18 and TRBJ1-4; D is possibly TRBD1 (6 bases). CDR1 is KGHSH, CDR2 LQKENI, per germline. The CDR3 has 21 amino acids.